One and the same sample provided the 31 T cell receptor beta chains below, sequenced in a study of shared clonotypes between healthy human individuals. Clones were sequenced by immunoSEQ multiplex PCR, and TCRdb holds only the in-frame ones, with some missing. The sample records some 2,100,000 clones, approximately 94% being singletons. Selected positively for CCR7 and CD45RO-negative, naive CD8 cells excluded terminally differentiated effector memory CD45RA+ cells. The sample was naive CD8+ T cells from PBMCs. Source of these receptors: a man between 18 and 35 years old in good health. Some clones in this sample may be carry-over from other donors' samples.

The chain recombines TRBV9 with TRBJ2-1; 12 positions agree with TRBD2. Germline-derived CDR1 and CDR2 are SGDLS and YYNGEE. The CDR3 spans 16 residues. With 3 bases clipped from V and 8 bases from J, the junction kept 9 bases outside the gene matches. The CDR3: CASSGGLAGGRHEQFF. CDR3 coding DNA: TGTGCCAGCAGCGGCGGGCTAGCGGGAGGGCGTCATGAGCAGTTCTTC.

This clone came up once. This sequence joins TRBV14 and TRBJ2-1; D is perhaps TRBD1 or TRBD2 (5 bases each). The CDR3 runs to 13 residues. The germline V gene has CDR1 SGHDN and CDR2 FVKESK. V dropped 6 bases and J dropped 5 bases, with 11 bases sitting between them. CDR3 sequence (DNA): TGTGCCAGCAGGAGGGGCAGCGACAATGAGCAGTTCTTC. This gives the protein CASRRGSDNEQFF.

There are a few counts of this clone. The rearrangement uses TRBV28 and TRBJ1-5; a possible D gene is TRBD1 (5 bases). Trimming cost V 6 bases and J 5 bases, with 11 bases left between them. The germline CDR1 and CDR2 sequences are MDHEN and SYDVKM. This CDR3 is built from 13 residues. The CDR3 region is CASRGDPHQPQHF. DNA of the CDR3: TGTGCCAGCAGGGGGGACCCCCATCAGCCCCAGCATTTT. Combining the CDR3 with reference TRBV28 and TRBJ1-5 gives the whole variable domain DVKVTQSSRYLVKRTGEKVFLECVQDMDHENMFWYRQDPGLGLRLIYFSYDVKMKEKGDIPEGYSVSREKKERFSLILESASTNQTSMYLCASRGDPHQPQHFGDGTRLSIL.

The chain uses TRBV19 and TRBJ2-1; possible D gene TRBD1, 6 bases. Deletions cut 5 bases from V and 7 bases from J, with 24 bases between. CDR3 length: 17 amino acids. CDR1 and CDR2 (germline): LNHDA, SQIVND (reference sequence). The CDR3 spells CASSARLMTLRGNEQFF. The DNA of the CDR3 is TGTGCCAGTAGTGCCCGATTGATGACCCTAAGGGGGAATGAGCAGTTCTTC.

The rearrangement links TRBV4-1 to TRBJ2-7; 10 positions match TRBD2. V shed 4 bases, J shed 5 bases, and the junction held 11 bases outside the gene matches. CDR3 size: 16 residues. In germline, CDR1 is MGHRA, CDR2 YSYEKL. The CDR3 DNA sequence: TGCGCCAGCAGCCCAACCCCTAGCGGGAGAGTCCACGAGCAGTACTTC. This encodes CASSPTPSGRVHEQYF.

V gene TRBV5-6 combines with J gene TRBJ1-4; D possibly corresponds to TRBD1 (5 bases). The CDR3 has 16 residues. Germline V gene sequence: CDR1 SGHDT, CDR2 YYEEEE. The V gene lost 4 bases and the J gene lost 8 bases, with 21 bases spanning the gap. CDR3 coding DNA: TGTGCCAGCAGCCCGAGTCTAGGGACGGAAGGCGAAAAACTGTTTTTT. Residues: CASSPSLGTEGEKLFF.

This clone turned up a few times. The chain employs TRBV7-9 and TRBJ1-5, with D maybe TRBD1 (5 bases). V gave up 6 bases and J gave up 4 bases, with 10 bases separating them. The CDR3 totals 13 residues. Germline CDR1 reads SEHNR; CDR2 reads FQNEAQ (reference sequence). The CDR3 DNA is TGTGCCAGCAGTCAACAGGCGAATCAGCCCCAGCATTTT. Translation: CASSQQANQPQHF.

The V gene is TRBV13, the J gene TRBJ2-7, with 9 bases that match TRBD1. Trimming cost V 4 bases and J 3 bases; bases outside gene matches: 10. The CDR3 spans 16 residues. Germline-derived CDR1 and CDR2 are PRHDT and FYEKMQ (reference sequence). DNA of the CDR3: TGTGCCAGCAGCTCAACAACCGGGACAGGGTTCTACGAGCAGTACTTC. This gives the protein CASSSTTGTGFYEQYF.

The chain couples TRBV7-8 to TRBJ1-1, with 8 bases lining up with TRBD1. The J segment lost 0 bases and the V segment lost 2 bases, leaving 2 bases of the junction unmatched. The CDR3 has 15 amino acids. Germline V gives CDR1 SGHVS, CDR2 FQNEAQ. The CDR3 reads CASSLRTGLNTEAFF. Written as DNA, the CDR3 is TGTGCCAGCAGCTTACGGACAGGGCTGAACACTGAAGCTTTCTTT.

V usage is TRBV11-2 and J usage is TRBJ1-1; the D is unclear. The CDR3 totals 15 residues. V lost 3 bases to trimming and J lost 1 base, with 12 bases between them. Germline-derived CDR1 and CDR2 are SGHAT and FQNNGV. Here the CDR3 DNA reads TGTGCCAGCAGCTTCATGGACGGATCGAACACTGAAGCTTTCTTT. Residues: CASSFMDGSNTEAFF.

As concerns this clone: The sample holds other DNA sequences that translate to the same CDR3. V and J are TRBV6-1 and TRBJ2-7, with 7 bases aligning to TRBD1. This CDR3 region has 14 residues. Germline V CDR1 and CDR2: MNHNS, SASEGT. After removal of 4 bases from V and 0 bases from J, the junction contained 3 bases not matched to a gene. The CDR3, as DNA: TGTGCCAGCAGTGCGAGACAGGGCTCCTACGAGCAGTACTTC. It codes for CASSARQGSYEQYF.

The chain uses TRBV27 and TRBJ2-7; 9 bases fit TRBD1. V gave up 4 bases and J gave up 0 bases; unmatched junction bases: 4. Germline V gene lookup returns CDR1 MNHEY and CDR2 SMNVEV (reference sequence). The CDR3 consists of 15 residues. The CDR3 region is CASSYWTGASYEQYF. Written as DNA, the CDR3 is TGTGCCAGCAGTTATTGGACAGGGGCCTCCTACGAGCAGTACTTC.

This chain joins TRBV19 and TRBJ2-7; D is undetermined. CDR3 size: 13 residues. Germline CDR1 LNHDA, CDR2 SQIVND (reference sequence). Trimming cost V 6 bases and J 6 bases, with 15 bases left between them. For the CDR3, the DNA is TGTGCCAGTAGGGGGATCTCCACGGGCGAGCAGTACTTC. Translating gives CASRGISTGEQYF.

The rearrangement links TRBV5-4 to TRBJ2-1; 9 nucleotides align to TRBD2. CDR3 length equals 16 residues. Germline CDR1 is SGHNT and CDR2 is YYREEE (reference sequence). Germline trimming cut 1 base from V and 7 bases from J; bases unmatched to any gene: 9. CDR3 in amino acids: CASSLFAGGYWNEQFF. CDR3 nucleotides: TGTGCCAGCAGCTTGTTCGCGGGAGGGTATTGGAATGAGCAGTTCTTC.

The CDR3 DNA reads as TGCGCCAGCAGCCCCGTTCGTGGCTCGAATCAGCCCCAGCATTTT. Translation gives CASSPVRGSNQPQHF. The V and J genes are TRBV4-3 and TRBJ1-5; D is uncertain. Trimming shortened V by 4 bases and J by 4 bases, and 14 bases separated the two germline ends. This CDR3 spans 15 amino acids. CDR1 is LGHNA, CDR2 YSLEER, per germline.

The genes are TRBV19 and TRBJ1-1; no definite D call. This CDR3 has 11 amino acids. V was trimmed by 4 bases and J by 13 bases, leaving 13 bases between them. CDR1 is LNHDA, CDR2 SQIVND, per germline (reference sequence). The CDR3 protein is CASSRSGRGFF. CDR3 nucleotides: TGTGCCAGTAGTAGGTCCGGGAGAGGTTTCTTT.

This chain connects TRBV29-1 to TRBJ2-6, with a weak D call TRBD2 (7 bases). V lost 6 bases and J lost 0, with 24 bases in between. In germline, CDR1 is SQVTM, CDR2 ANQGSEA. This CDR3 comprises 19 residues. The CDR3 nucleotides read TGCAGCGTCGCTATCAGTGCCGGGGGCGGGAGCTCTGGGGCCAACGTCCTGACTTTC. Residues: CSVAISAGGGSSGANVLTF. Drawing the rest from reference TRBV29-1 and TRBJ2-6, the complete variable domain is SAVISQKPSRDICQRGTSLTIQCQVDSQVTMMFWYRQQPGQSLTLIATANQGSEATYESGFVIDKFPISRPNLTFSTLTVSNMSPEDSSIYLCSVAISAGGGSSGANVLTFGAGSRLTVL.

The CDR3 reads CASISRDVYTGELFF. The CDR3 bases are TGTGCCAGCATTTCACGCGACGTATACACCGGGGAGCTGTTTTTT. This chain connects TRBV2 to TRBJ2-2; D is unclear. This CDR3 contains 15 residues. Trimming left V 7 bases short and J 3 bases short, with 15 bases between. Germline CDR1 is SNHLY and CDR2 is FYNNEI.

The CDR3 loop reads CASSPRDRGLYGYTF. CDR3 DNA sequence: TGTGCCAGCAGTCCTCGGGACAGGGGGCTCTATGGCTACACCTTC. The chain joins TRBV6-5 to TRBJ1-2; 12 bases map to TRBD1. V lost 5 bases to trimming and J lost 4 bases; unmatched junction nucleotides: 5. The germline CDR1 and CDR2 sequences are MNHEY and SVGAGI. The CDR3 consists of 15 residues.

Points on this clone: Within the sample, other DNA sequences also encode this same CDR3. The chain couples TRBV15 to TRBJ2-1, with 8 bases lining up with TRBD1. CDR3 length: 12 amino acids. CDR1 is LNHNV and CDR2 is YYDKDF in the germline V gene (reference sequence). Losses at the gene ends were 3 bases for V and 8 bases for J; bases not matched to a gene: 0. CDR3 DNA: TGTGCCACCAGCAGGGACAGGGATGAGCAGTTCTTC. This sequence encodes CATSRDRDEQFF.

CDR3 loop: CASSDLGTNEKLFF. DNA for the CDR3: TGTGCCAGCAGTGACCTTGGCACTAATGAAAAACTGTTTTTT. This sequence joins TRBV2 and TRBJ1-4; no firm D call. The germline V gene has CDR1 SNHLY and CDR2 FYNNEI. V lost 3 bases to trimming and J lost 2 bases, with 7 bases between them. This CDR3 is built from 14 residues.

The chain has TRBV5-5 and TRBJ2-5; 13 nucleotides align to TRBD2. Germline loops: CDR1 SGHKS, CDR2 YYEKEE (reference sequence). V shed 3 bases and J 5 bases; nucleotides not matched to a gene: 4. The CDR3 spans 15 residues. Here the CDR3 DNA reads TGTGCCAGCAGCTCCTGGACTAGCGGGAGCGAGACCCAGTACTTC. Translated: CASSSWTSGSETQYF.

The chain carries TRBV13 and TRBJ1-2; 8 positions match TRBD1. This CDR3 contains 13 residues. Germline V gene lookup returns CDR1 PRHDT and CDR2 FYEKMQ (reference sequence). Trimming at V came to 6 bases and at J to 10 bases, leaving 10 bases not matched to a gene. The CDR3 nucleotides read TGTGCCAGCAGTAAGACAGGGGAAGAACACTACACCTTC. Translated: CASSKTGEEHYTF.

The chain couples TRBV4-1 to TRBJ2-7; 9 nucleotides agree with TRBD1. The trim removed 0 bases at V and 1 base at J, leaving 7 bases unmatched. This CDR3 is built from 17 residues. Germline V gene sequence: CDR1 MGHRA, CDR2 YSYEKL. CDR3 sequence: CASSQDLRTGASYEQYF. In DNA, the CDR3 is TGCGCCAGCAGCCAAGATCTCAGGACAGGGGCTTCCTACGAGCAGTACTTC.

The chain combines TRBV7-7 with TRBJ2-2; no definite D call. Germline values: CDR1 SSHAT, CDR2 FNYEAQ (reference sequence). The length of the CDR3 is 15 residues. V lost 6 bases and J lost 3, with 14 bases in between. The CDR3 sequence: CASRLHGPDTGELFF. The DNA of the CDR3 is TGTGCCAGCAGATTGCATGGGCCCGACACCGGGGAGCTGTTTTTT. Full variable domain (remainder filled in from reference TRBV7-7 and TRBJ2-2): GAGVSQSPRYKVTKRGQDVTLRCDPISSHATLYWYQQALGQGPEFLTYFNYEAQPDKSGLPSDRFSAERPEGSISTLTIQRTEQRDSAMYRCASRLHGPDTGELFFGEGSRLTVL.

The chain joins TRBV25-1 to TRBJ2-1; D remains unclear. CDR1 and CDR2 (germline): MGHDK, SYGVNS. The V end was cut by 8 bases, the J end by 1 base, with 15 bases between. The length of the CDR3 is 15 residues. CDR3 amino acids: CASSRSSRSYNEQFF. CDR3 in DNA: TGTGCCAGCTCCCGGAGTAGCCGATCCTACAATGAGCAGTTCTTC.

The V gene is TRBV5-4, the J gene TRBJ2-5, with TRBD1 as a possible D gene (6 bases). The ends were cut back, 0 bases at V and 0 bases at J, with 9 bases in the middle. The CDR3 is 15 residues long. In germline, CDR1 is SGHNT, CDR2 YYREEE (reference sequence). In DNA, the CDR3 is TGTGCCAGCAGCTTGGGGACAGTACACCAAGAGACCCAGTACTTC. Its protein product is CASSLGTVHQETQYF.

The rearrangement joins TRBV27 to TRBJ2-7, with no clear D. Looked up from germline, CDR1 is MNHEY and CDR2 is SMNVEV (reference sequence). V was trimmed by 3 bases and J by 6 bases, leaving 12 bases between them. CDR3 length: 13 amino acids. CDR3 region: CASSFGQSAEQYF. Written as DNA, the CDR3 is TGTGCCAGCAGTTTTGGTCAATCAGCCGAGCAGTACTTC.

DNA for the CDR3: TGTGCCAGCACCCCGTGGAGGGGGCCCTACGAGCAGTACTTC. This codes for CASTPWRGPYEQYF. The rearrangement links TRBV6-5 to TRBJ2-7, with D possibly being TRBD1 (7 bases). The germline gives CDR1 MNHEY, CDR2 SVGAGI. V was trimmed by 7 bases and J by 2 bases, leaving 15 bases between them. This CDR3 has 14 residues.

The chain links TRBV25-1 to TRBJ2-7, with 8 positions matching TRBD1. The junction had 11 bases not matched to a gene; V was cut back by 1 base and J by 0 bases. CDR3 length equals 18 residues. The germline V gene has CDR1 MGHDK and CDR2 SYGVNS. As DNA, the CDR3 is TGTGCCAGCAGTGAATTTCCCTATCGACAGGGGTCCTCCTACGAGCAGTACTTC. Translation: CASSEFPYRQGSSYEQYF.

The rearrangement uses TRBV7-6 and TRBJ2-4; no clear D gene. Trimming cost V 7 bases and J 1 base, with 11 bases left between them. The CDR3 runs to 14 residues. Germline loops: CDR1 SGHVS, CDR2 FNYEAQ. The CDR3 here is CASTHSEAKNIQYF. The CDR3 bases are TGTGCCAGCACTCATTCGGAGGCCAAAAACATTCAGTACTTC. Based on the CDR3 plus reference TRBV7-6 and TRBJ2-4, the full variable domain is GAGVSQSPRYKVTKRGQDVALRCDPISGHVSLYWYRQALGQGPEFLTYFNYEAQQDKSGLPNDRFSAERPEGSISTLTIQRTEQRDSAMYRCASTHSEAKNIQYFGAGTRLSVL.